Reported below is one TCR beta chain. This sample was taken from a study of early T cells in non-severe SARS-CoV-2 infection. The germline V and J ends were trimmed by 5 bases and 6 bases, with 8 bases remaining between them. This CDR3 comprises 13 residues. Germline CDR1 and CDR2: SGHTA and FQGTGA. Unique molecular identifiers tagged individual cDNA molecules. One entry per CDR3 protein, called by TCRdb with MiXCR from the 5' RACE reads. This table has some 26,000 distinct CDR3 sequences, 4.4% appearing once. The sequence came from an adult who was a healthcare worker with PCR-confirmed SARS-CoV-2 infection or an uninfected control (not recorded which). Specimen: whole blood. The gene calls are TRBV7-3 and TRBJ1-6; D unclear. The CDR3 is CASSQISNSPLHF. In DNA, the CDR3 is TGTGCCAGCAGCCAAATCAGTAATTCACCCCTCCACTTT.